This record concerns one T cell receptor (beta chain) sequence. Its antigen is unknown. This sample was taken from a study of STAT3 mutations in large granular lymphocyte leukemia. Study information: Roughly half of the longitudinally sequenced T-LGLL patients carried detectable canonical activating STAT3 mutations. Roughly 44% of treated T-LGLL patients showed hematologic response to immunosuppression.

From germline, CDR1 is MDHEN and CDR2 SYDVKM. This CDR3 has 13 residues. Trimming removed 3 bases at V and 5 bases at J, with 10 bases between. The study, taken as a whole, reports: At least one immunodominant TCR beta clonotype appeared in every T-cell large granular lymphocyte leukemia patient. Differing intervals and regimens complicate linking therapy response to clone burden.

Average productive template count per sample was around 44,000. Sequenced by immunoSEQ multiplex PCR; TCRdb stores in-frame clones only, minus some. The data contain about 40,000 clones, 70% to 90% of them seen just once; the ten biggest clones take up 0.35% to 0.55%. Sample: PBMCs. V usage is TRBV28 and J usage is TRBJ1-2, with D hard to call. The sequence came from a human donor with T large granular lymphocyte leukemia. Some clones in this sample may be carry-over from other donors' samples. CDR3 loop: CASSLTNRYGYTF. CDR3 DNA: TGTGCCAGCAGTTTGACGAACCGTTATGGCTACACCTTC.